This record concerns one T cell receptor (beta chain) sequence. This entry comes from a study of blood T cell repertoires in COVID-19. About the study: Nucleic acid was either cDNA or gDNA, and it came from T cells, B-cell-depleted T cells, or PBMCs.

CDR1 SGHRS and CDR2 YFSETQ come from the germline V gene. V shed 4 bases and J shed 5 bases, with 15 bases lying between them. The CDR3 has 14 amino acids. Source study methods: Reference gene primer amplification gave nucleated cell count estimates. Sequencing was performed with immunoSEQ multiplex PCR; in TCRdb, only in-frame clones are kept and a portion is missing. That table is the source of V, J and clone size, and D and trimming were worked out from the DNA. The sample holds approximately 170,000 clones; approximately 85% are singletons and the top ten take around 6.9%. The specimen sequenced was peripheral blood. The TCR was taken from a man older than 75 with COVID-19, enrolled during active disease. The J gene is TRBJ2-5, the V gene TRBV5-1; possible D gene TRBD1, 6 bases. CDR3 bases: TGCGCCAGCAGCCCCTTACAGGGTTTGGAGACCCAGTACTTC. This translates into CASSPLQGLETQYF.